This entry features one T cell receptor (beta chain) sequence. Its matching antigen is unknown. This entry belongs to a study of radiation and T cells in renal cell carcinoma. Germline loops: CDR1 KGHSH, CDR2 LQKENI. V dropped 2 bases and J dropped 3; count of bases not matched to a gene: 8. The CDR3 contains 16 residues. The time point denotes: baseline pretreatment blood. As to treatment: 15 Gy SBRT to primary tumor, nephrectomy 4 weeks later. Study-wide findings and caveats: From baseline, blood top tumor clonotypes peaked at 2 weeks post-radiation.

The data were produced by immunoSEQ multiplex PCR, yet TCRdb's version contains in-frame clones alone and is incomplete. The sample lists 40,000 to 50,000 clones, 83% seen once, with roughly 30% in the top ten. The gene calls are TRBV18 and TRBJ1-1; 8 bases line up with TRBD1. This specimen consisted of blood, obtained from a patient whose treatment included radiotherapy and nephrectomy. The receptor was isolated from a woman aged 70 to 79 with renal cell carcinoma. The chain's CDR3 is CASSPIQGARDTEAFF. The CDR3 nucleotides read TGTGCCAGCTCACCAATTCAGGGGGCGAGGGACACTGAAGCTTTCTTT.